The clone carrying this T cell receptor beta chain came up a few times. These data belong to a study of control samples from healthy donors and cancer patients. The method was immunoSEQ multiplex PCR; TCRdb's version includes in-frame clones alone and lacks a portion of them. The sample records around 120,000 clones, 80% to 90% being singletons. The CDR3 has 15 residues. With 2 bases clipped from V and 4 bases from J, the junction kept 9 bases outside the gene matches. Germline CDR1 GTSNPN, CDR2 SVGIG (reference sequence). Specimen: blood. The receptor was isolated from a man aged 55 to 70 in good health. V is TRBV30 and J is TRBJ2-7; 9 nucleotides match TRBD1. This CDR3 is CAWSPAGTGIYEQYF. CDR3 bases: TGTGCCTGGAGTCCCGCCGGGACAGGGATTTACGAGCAGTACTTC.